The 30 T cell receptor beta chains below were found in one sample sequenced in a study of shared clonotypes between healthy human individuals. Only in-frame clones appear in the TCRdb table, and some are missing; sequencing was by immunoSEQ multiplex PCR. Altogether roughly 2 million clones are present, just under 95% being singletons, with the ten largest covering around 1.1%. Positive CCR7 selection of CD45RO-negative cells yielded the naive CD8 cells, and terminally differentiated effector memory CD45RA+ cells were excluded. Material: naive CD8+ T cells sorted from blood. The receptors shown here come from a man aged 18-30 years in good health.

This CDR3 is CASSVAGVDYEQYF. CDR3 nucleotides: TGTGCCAGCAGCGTAGCCGGGGTTGATTACGAGCAGTACTTC. This rearrangement joins TRBV9 to TRBJ2-7, with D tentatively TRBD2 (5 bases). Per the germline V gene, CDR1 is SGDLS and CDR2 is YYNGEE. This CDR3 contains 14 residues. Trimming removed 0 bases at V and 4 bases at J, with 11 bases between. The full variable domain, rest sourced from reference TRBV9 and TRBJ2-7, is DSGVTQTPKHLITATGQRVTLRCSPRSGDLSVYWYQQSLDQGLQFLIQYYNGEERAKGNILERFSAQQFPDLHSELNLSSLELGDSALYFCASSVAGVDYEQYFGPGTRLTVT.

The chain links TRBV4-1 to TRBJ2-7; D possibly corresponds to TRBD1 (6 bases). CDR3 size: 14 residues. Germline CDR1 and CDR2: MGHRA and YSYEKL. Trimming pared 5 bases from V and 0 bases from J, leaving 11 bases between. CDR3 DNA sequence: TGCGCCAGCAGCGTCAAAGGGGGCTCCTACGAGCAGTACTTC. Its protein product is CASSVKGGSYEQYF.

The V call is TRBV4-2, the J call TRBJ2-5, with 8 bases matching TRBD2. V gave up 0 bases and J gave up 3 bases; unmatched junction bases: 3. CDR1 and CDR2 from the germline V gene are LGHNA and YNFKEQ. This CDR3 comprises 15 residues. This chain's CDR3 is CASSQESSGEETQYF. The CDR3 region has the DNA TGTGCCAGCAGCCAAGAAAGTAGCGGGGAAGAGACCCAGTACTTC.

This sequence joins TRBV5-6 and TRBJ1-2; D uncertain. Per the germline V gene, CDR1 is SGHDT and CDR2 is YYEEEE. The CDR3 sequence is 12 residues long. Trimming shortened V by 4 bases and J by 7 bases, and 11 bases separated the two germline ends. In nucleotides, the CDR3 is TGTGCCAGCAGCCAAGAGGGATTTGGCTACACCTTC. This gives the protein CASSQEGFGYTF.

The CDR3 sequence is CASSTHGTSGRGGQETQYF. The CDR3 coding sequence is TGTGCCAGCTCTACCCATGGGACTAGCGGGAGAGGAGGGCAAGAGACCCAGTACTTC. The chain recombines TRBV2 with TRBJ2-5, with TRBD2 matching 14 bases. V was clipped by 8 bases and J by 2 bases; unmatched bases: 16. The CDR3 is 19 residues long. CDR1 SNHLY and CDR2 FYNNEI come from the germline V gene.

The chain has TRBV2 and TRBJ1-4; 7 bases align to TRBD1. The CDR3 covers 15 residues. In germline, CDR1 is SNHLY, CDR2 FYNNEI. V shed 3 bases, J shed 5 bases, and the junction held 6 bases outside the gene matches. The CDR3 nucleotides are TGTGCCAGCAGTGAGGAGGACAGGCCGAATGAAAAACTGTTTTTT. Translated, it gives CASSEEDRPNEKLFF.

The CDR3 spells CASSSEIQETQYF. As DNA, the CDR3 is TGTGCCAGCAGCTCAGAGATCCAAGAGACCCAGTACTTC. The V and J genes are TRBV7-8 and TRBJ2-5, with D uncertain. This CDR3 contains 13 residues. V was clipped by 4 bases and J by 1 base, with 7 bases between them. The germline CDR1 and CDR2 sequences are SGHVS and FQNEAQ.

Of note for this clone: The junction departs from the called germline gene at one end, perhaps through a read error. V and J are TRBV15 and TRBJ1-2; D unresolved. Germline CDR1 LNHNV, CDR2 YYDKDF (reference sequence). The CDR3 runs 14 residues. The CDR3 protein is CATSRDPVNCGYTF. The DNA for the CDR3 is TGTGCCACCAGCAGAGATCCGGTTAACTGTGGCTACACCTTC. The full variable domain, completed using reference TRBV15 and TRBJ1-2, is DAMVIQNPRYQVTQFGKPVTLSCSQTLNHNVMYWYQQKSSQAPKLLFHYYDKDFNNEADTPDNFQSRRPNTSFCFLDIRSPGLGDTAMYLCATSRDPVNCGYTFGSGTRLTVV.

This chain uses TRBV27 with TRBJ1-1, with D possibly being TRBD1 (6 bases). Trimming cost V 2 bases and J 1 base, with 17 bases left between them. The CDR3 loop spans 17 amino acids. CDR1 and CDR2 from the germline V gene are MNHEY and SMNVEV (reference sequence). The CDR3: CASSLVGPPRGNTEAFF. The CDR3, as DNA: TGTGCCAGCAGTTTAGTGGGACCCCCCAGGGGGAACACTGAAGCTTTCTTT.

This sequence joins TRBV13 and TRBJ2-7; D is possibly TRBD1 or TRBD2 (5 bases each). The V end was cut by 3 bases, the J end by 5 bases, with 11 bases between. The CDR3 contains 13 residues. From germline, CDR1 is PRHDT and CDR2 FYEKMQ (reference sequence). As DNA, the CDR3 is TGTGCCAGCAGCTTCCGCAGGGACCACGAGCAGTACTTC. This encodes CASSFRRDHEQYF. The complete variable domain, with remaining parts taken from reference TRBV13 and TRBJ2-7, reads AAGVIQSPRHLIKEKRETATLKCYPIPRHDTVYWYQQGPGQDPQFLISFYEKMQSDKGSIPDRFSAQQFSDYHSELNMSSLELGDSALYFCASSFRRDHEQYFGPGTRLTVT.

J is TRBJ1-4 and V is TRBV9; D unresolved. The CDR3 length is 16 residues. Germline-derived CDR1 and CDR2 are SGDLS and YYNGEE. V shed 0 bases and J shed 8 bases, with 17 bases lying between them. CDR3 sequence reads: CASSVATDAGSEKLFF. CDR3 nucleotides: TGTGCCAGCAGCGTAGCTACGGACGCAGGATCGGAAAAACTGTTTTTT.

J is TRBJ2-5 and V is TRBV13; 8 bases fit TRBD2. The germline V gene has CDR1 PRHDT and CDR2 FYEKMQ (reference sequence). Trimming removed 4 bases from V and 2 bases from J; junction bases left unmatched: 15. There are 18 residues in the CDR3. CDR3 amino acids: CASSWLEAGGLDQETQYF. The CDR3 bases are TGTGCCAGCAGCTGGCTGGAGGCGGGGGGATTAGATCAAGAGACCCAGTACTTC.

This chain links TRBV2 with TRBJ1-6; no reliable D call. Germline V gives CDR1 SNHLY, CDR2 FYNNEI. Deletions cut 6 bases from V and 0 bases from J, with 9 bases between. The CDR3 is 15 residues long. CDR3 in DNA: TGTGCCAGCAGGGACTTTAGCTCCTATAATTCACCCCTCCACTTT. As protein: CASRDFSSYNSPLHF.

The J gene is TRBJ1-4, the V gene TRBV19; 9 bases line up with TRBD1. Trimming cost V 5 bases and J 0 bases; bases outside gene matches: 7. The germline CDR1 and CDR2 sequences are LNHDA and SQIVND (reference sequence). The CDR3 is 17 residues long. The CDR3 spells CASSSRQGGATNEKLFF. As DNA, the CDR3 is TGTGCCAGTAGTTCTCGACAGGGGGGAGCAACTAATGAAAAACTGTTTTTT.

The chain has TRBV18 and TRBJ2-1; D unclear. CDR1 KGHSH and CDR2 LQKENI come from the germline V gene. V lost 2 bases, J lost 3 bases, and 8 bases lay in between. The CDR3 runs 14 residues. In DNA, the CDR3 is TGTGCCAGCTCACCAAGTGGGGTCTACAATGAGCAGTTCTTC. It codes for CASSPSGVYNEQFF.

The V gene is TRBV10-3, the J gene TRBJ2-3, with 7 bases matching TRBD1. The germline CDR1 and CDR2 sequences are ENHRY and SYGVKD. The CDR3 covers 16 residues. The J segment lost 6 bases and the V segment lost 5 bases, leaving 14 bases of the junction unmatched. CDR3 amino acids: CAISSEGQLSSDTQYF. CDR3 nucleotides: TGTGCCATCAGTAGTGAGGGACAGCTCAGTAGTGATACGCAGTATTTT.

The chain is built from TRBV5-6 and TRBJ1-2; 9 bases align to TRBD1. Germline V lookup: CDR1 SGHDT, CDR2 YYEEEE. The V and J ends lost 5 bases and 4 bases, in that order; junction bases with no gene match: 9. The CDR3 spans 15 residues. The chain's CDR3 is CASSLQGALSYGYTF. CDR3 sequence (DNA): TGTGCCAGCAGTTTACAGGGGGCTCTATCCTATGGCTACACCTTC. The variable domain in full, with the rest retrieved from reference TRBV5-6 and TRBJ1-2, is DAGVTQSPTHLIKTRGQQVTLRCSPKSGHDTVSWYQQALGQGPQFIFQYYEEEERQRGNFPDRFSGHQFPNYSSELNVNALLLGDSALYLCASSLQGALSYGYTFGSGTRLTVV.

The V gene is TRBV19, the J gene TRBJ1-5; D is unresolved. V gave up 5 bases and J gave up 7 bases, with 9 bases separating them. CDR3 size: 12 residues. Germline V gene sequence: CDR1 LNHDA, CDR2 SQIVND (reference sequence). CDR3 in amino acids: CASSPPAQPQHF. The CDR3 region has the DNA TGTGCCAGTAGTCCACCAGCGCAGCCCCAGCATTTT.

This clone has just one count. The chain joins TRBV11-2 to TRBJ2-7; D is possibly TRBD1 (5 bases). Germline V gene sequence: CDR1 SGHAT, CDR2 FQNNGV. The CDR3 has 15 residues. The ends were cut back, 3 bases at V and 3 bases at J, with 15 bases in the middle. DNA for the CDR3: TGTGCCAGCAGCTTCGGGCAGGGCATACTCTACGAGCAGTACTTC. Translation gives CASSFGQGILYEQYF.

This clone was picked up one time. The chain links TRBV12-5 to TRBJ1-3; no firm D call. V lost 0 bases to trimming and J lost 7 bases, with 7 bases between them. Germline CDR1 and CDR2: LGHNT and FRNRAP. The CDR3 runs to 13 residues. For the CDR3, the DNA is TGTGCTAGTGGTTTGGTACTCGAGAACACCATATATTTT. As protein: CASGLVLENTIYF.

With respect to this clone: Other nucleotide sequences in the sample specify the same CDR3. This chain links TRBV11-2 with TRBJ2-7, with TRBD1 matching over 8 bases. V lost 0 bases and J lost 4; bases outside the gene matches: 2. Germline CDR1 SGHAT, CDR2 FQNNGV. This CDR3 is 14 amino acids long. The CDR3 DNA reads TGTGCCAGCAGCTTAGATGGGACAGGATACGAGCAGTACTTC. Protein sequence: CASSLDGTGYEQYF.

This chain's CDR3 is CASSSTRHLNTGELFF. The CDR3 DNA follows: TGTGCCAGCAGTTCCACCCGGCACCTGAACACCGGGGAGCTGTTTTTT. The V and J genes are TRBV28 and TRBJ2-2; D gene ambiguous. The germline V and J ends were trimmed by 4 bases and 1 base, with 13 bases remaining between them. The germline CDR1 and CDR2 sequences are MDHEN and SYDVKM. This CDR3 has 16 amino acids. Based on the CDR3 plus reference TRBV28 and TRBJ2-2, the full variable domain is DVKVTQSSRYLVKRTGEKVFLECVQDMDHENMFWYRQDPGLGLRLIYFSYDVKMKEKGDIPEGYSVSREKKERFSLILESASTNQTSMYLCASSSTRHLNTGELFFGEGSRLTVL.

The rearrangement uses TRBV5-6 and TRBJ2-1; D possibly corresponds to TRBD2 (6 bases). Germline assignment: CDR1 SGHDT and CDR2 YYEEEE. This CDR3 has 13 residues. The V gene lost 2 bases and the J gene lost 6 bases, with 9 bases spanning the gap. For the CDR3, the DNA is TGTGCCAGCAGCTTCTCGACTAGCAATGAGCAGTTCTTC. Amino acid sequence: CASSFSTSNEQFF.

This chain connects TRBV5-6 to TRBJ2-3; 8 positions match TRBD2. The CDR3 has 16 amino acids. Unmatched junction bases numbered 12, after V lost 6 bases and J lost 3 bases. Germline lookup yields CDR1 SGHDT and CDR2 YYEEEE. In nucleotides, the CDR3 is TGTGCCAGCACTCTGTTACCAGCGGGGGAGACAGATACGCAGTATTTT. Translated: CASTLLPAGETDTQYF.

With respect to this clone: This is likely an artifact of a read error, given a far larger clone one base away. The chain uses TRBV4-2 and TRBJ2-7; D not resolved. Germline V CDR1 and CDR2: LGHNA, YNFKEQ. The CDR3 spans 16 residues. The CDR3 spells CASSPTHGNLNYKQYF. DNA for the CDR3: TGTGCCAGCAGCCCTACCCACGGAAACCTGAACTACAAGCAGTACTTC.

The chain has TRBV15 and TRBJ1-2; D is unclear. Trimming shortened V by 0 bases and J by 0 bases, and 14 bases separated the two germline ends. This CDR3 contains 17 residues. The germline V gene has CDR1 LNHNV and CDR2 YYDKDF (reference sequence). The CDR3 DNA reads as TGTGCCACCAGCAGAGATCTCGGGCAGAACCCTAACTATGGCTACACCTTC. Protein sequence: CATSRDLGQNPNYGYTF. Complete variable domain (other parts from reference TRBV15 and TRBJ1-2): DAMVIQNPRYQVTQFGKPVTLSCSQTLNHNVMYWYQQKSSQAPKLLFHYYDKDFNNEADTPDNFQSRRPNTSFCFLDIRSPGLGDTAMYLCATSRDLGQNPNYGYTFGSGTRLTVV.

V is TRBV10-3 and J is TRBJ2-1; D remains unclear. In germline, CDR1 is ENHRY, CDR2 SYGVKD. This CDR3 has 14 residues. Deletions cut 3 bases from V and 3 bases from J, with 9 bases between. In DNA, the CDR3 is TGTGCCATCAGTGACAGGAGCCTCTACAATGAGCAGTTCTTC. It yields the protein CAISDRSLYNEQFF.

This clone was detected only once. The chain joins TRBV2 to TRBJ2-1; D unclear. V lost 4 bases and J 5 bases, leaving 24 bases between the germline ends. The CDR3 consists of 18 residues. Germline loops: CDR1 SNHLY, CDR2 FYNNEI. CDR3 sequence (DNA): TGTGCCAGCAGTGTCATCCTTGCCATCCAGGTTCCACACAATGAGCAGTTCTTC. The encoded protein is CASSVILAIQVPHNEQFF.

J is TRBJ2-5 and V is TRBV7-9, with 11 bases matching TRBD2. CDR1 is SEHNR, CDR2 FQNEAQ, per germline (reference sequence). This CDR3 has 17 residues. V shed 5 bases, J shed 5 bases, and the junction held 13 bases outside the gene matches. CDR3 sequence: CASSPGLAEGTGETQYF. DNA of the CDR3: TGTGCCAGCAGCCCGGGACTAGCGGAGGGAACTGGGGAGACCCAGTACTTC. Full variable domain (rest looked up from reference TRBV7-9 and TRBJ2-5): DTGVSQNPRHKITKRGQNVTFRCDPISEHNRLYWYRQTLGQGPEFLTYFQNEAQLEKSRLLSDRFSAERPKGSFSTLEIQRTEQGDSAMYLCASSPGLAEGTGETQYFGPGTRLLVL.

This chain uses TRBV13 with TRBJ2-1, with 8 bases aligning to TRBD1. Germline V CDR1 and CDR2: PRHDT, FYEKMQ (reference sequence). This CDR3 is 17 amino acids long. After removal of 6 bases from V and 0 bases from J, the junction contained 10 bases not matched to a gene. Here the CDR3 DNA reads TGTGCCAGCAGAACCCGGACAGGGCCTTCCTCCTACAATGAGCAGTTCTTC. It translates to CASRTRTGPSSYNEQFF.